Each of the 27 T cell receptor beta chains below was sequenced from the same sample in a study of OX40 agonist ivuxolimab in advanced cancers. Only in-frame clones appear in the TCRdb table, and some are missing; sequencing was by immunoSEQ multiplex PCR. The table includes fewer than 95,000 clones, about 90% detected once. The specimen was CD4+ or CD8+ T cells sorted from blood, collected in a trial of the OX40 agonist ivuxolimab. Every receptor here comes from an adult with an advanced solid tumor such as melanoma, head and neck, liver or kidney cancer.

The rearrangement links TRBV11-2 to TRBJ2-1; 7 bases fit TRBD2. J lost 3 bases, V lost 5 bases, and 4 bases had no gene match. Germline assignment: CDR1 SGHAT and CDR2 FQNNGV. The CDR3 length is 14 residues. CDR3 region: CASSPSGVYNEQFF. The CDR3 DNA follows: TGTGCCAGCAGCCCGAGCGGGGTCTACAATGAGCAGTTCTTC.

The chain is built from TRBV7-3 and TRBJ2-5; the match to TRBD2 covers 8 bases. V lost 2 bases and J lost 2; bases outside the gene matches: 13. The germline V gene encodes CDR1 SGHTA and CDR2 FQGTGA. CDR3 length: 18 residues. The DNA for the CDR3 is TGTGCCAGCAGCTTACTCGGGCCCGGGAGGGCCCGACAAGAGACCCAGTACTTC. This codes for CASSLLGPGRARQETQYF.

The chain joins TRBV7-3 to TRBJ2-3, with 7 bases aligning to TRBD2. The CDR3 has 13 amino acids. The trim removed 5 bases at V and 4 bases at J, leaving 3 bases unmatched. Germline V gene data show CDR1 as SGHTA and CDR2 as FQGTGA. The CDR3 protein is CASSPGLADTQYF. Written as DNA, the CDR3 is TGTGCCAGCAGCCCTGGACTAGCAGATACGCAGTATTTT.

Only a few counts were recorded for this clone. The chain carries TRBV27 and TRBJ2-2; 7 nucleotides align to TRBD1. J lost 9 bases, V lost 4 bases, and 11 bases had no gene match. The CDR3 totals 15 residues. Germline assignment: CDR1 MNHEY and CDR2 SMNVEV (reference sequence). Here the CDR3 DNA reads TGTGCCAGCAGTTCCGACTCGGGGACAGCAAGGGAGCTGTTTTTT. Protein sequence: CASSSDSGTARELFF.

This sequence joins TRBV6-5 and TRBJ2-7; TRBD2 is a possible D gene (7 bases). This CDR3 spans 15 amino acids. The V gene's germline CDR1 is MNHEY and CDR2 SVGAGI. V was shortened by 6 bases and J by 5 bases, with 20 bases between the two germline ends. Here the CDR3 reads CASSQGRARSHEQYF. In DNA form, the CDR3 reads TGTGCCAGCAGCCAGGGGAGGGCGAGGTCCCACGAGCAGTACTTC.

This clone was seen only a few times. The rearrangement joins TRBV30 to TRBJ2-1; no clear D. The CDR3 has 16 residues. The germline V gene encodes CDR1 GTSNPN and CDR2 SVGIG (reference sequence). V lost 0 bases to trimming and J lost 4 bases, with 16 bases between them. Here the CDR3 reads CAWSVPGGTRYNEQFF. The CDR3 DNA reads as TGTGCCTGGAGTGTACCGGGCGGAACTCGGTACAATGAGCAGTTCTTC.

This chain uses TRBV21-1 with TRBJ1-1. TRBV21-1 represents a pseudogene. The CDR3 has 13 residues. The CDR3 region is CASSKEGGCGAFF. CDR3 in DNA: TGTGCCAGCAGCAAAGAGGGAGGGTGCGGAGCTTTCTTT.

This chain connects TRBV28 to TRBJ1-5, with D hard to call. Trimming left V 3 bases short and J 0 bases short, with 9 bases between. The CDR3 runs 15 residues. The germline V gene has CDR1 MDHEN and CDR2 SYDVKM. CDR3 amino acids: CASSFPDFSNQPQHF. In DNA form, the CDR3 reads TGTGCCAGCAGTTTCCCGGACTTTAGCAATCAGCCCCAGCATTTT.

The J gene is TRBJ1-2, the V gene TRBV25-1; a possible D gene is TRBD1 (6 bases). Germline V gene sequence: CDR1 MGHDK, CDR2 SYGVNS. The CDR3 spans 15 residues. Between the trimmed V and J ends, which lost 1 base and 3 bases, there was a span of 12 bases. DNA of the CDR3: TGTGCCAGCAGTGAATGGGGGACAACTGACTATGGCTACACCTTC. Amino acid sequence: CASSEWGTTDYGYTF.

The gene calls are TRBV6-6 and TRBJ2-3; D gene uncertain. Per germline, CDR1 MNHNY and CDR2 SVGAGI (reference sequence). The CDR3 has 11 amino acids. V lost 2 bases to trimming and J lost 4 bases, with 1 base between them. Here the CDR3 reads CASSYADTQYF. DNA for the CDR3: TGTGCCAGCAGTTACGCAGATACGCAGTATTTT.

Written as DNA, the CDR3 is TGTGCCAGCAGTTACTCCGGCGGGAGGAACACCGGGGAGCTGTTTTTT. It codes for CASSYSGGRNTGELFF. The gene calls are TRBV6-5 and TRBJ2-2, with 7 bases identical to TRBD2. The V and J ends lost 0 bases and 1 base, in that order; junction bases with no gene match: 2. The CDR3 spans 16 residues. Germline-derived CDR1 and CDR2 are MNHEY and SVGAGI.

The chain is built from TRBV30 and TRBJ2-7; maybe TRBD2 (5 bases). CDR3 size: 14 residues. The germline V gene encodes CDR1 GTSNPN and CDR2 SVGIG (reference sequence). Trimming took 0 bases from V and 1 from J, leaving 10 bases between them. The DNA of the CDR3 is TGTGCCTGGAGTGTTGAAGCGGATTCCTACGAGCAGTACTTC. This gives the protein CAWSVEADSYEQYF.

This clone was seen just once. CDR3 region: CAWSISQDTQYF. DNA for the CDR3: TGTGCCTGGAGTATATCACAAGATACGCAGTATTTT. The chain joins TRBV30 to TRBJ2-3; unclear D gene. Germline CDR1 and CDR2: GTSNPN and SVGIG (reference sequence). V lost 2 bases and J 5 bases, leaving 8 bases between the germline ends. The CDR3 runs 12 residues.

The V and J genes are TRBV6-1 and TRBJ2-5; maybe TRBD2 (7 bases). This CDR3 spans 14 amino acids. V lost 11 bases and J lost 1, with 17 bases in between. Germline V gene lookup returns CDR1 MNHNS and CDR2 SASEGT. CDR3 amino acids: CAATRGRSQETQYF. The DNA for the CDR3 is TGTGCCGCCACGCGGGGGCGTTCCCAAGAGACCCAGTACTTC.

V is TRBV28 and J is TRBJ2-1, with TRBD2 matching over 7 bases. Germline CDR1 is MDHEN and CDR2 is SYDVKM. V shed 7 bases, J shed 0 bases, and the junction held 6 bases outside the gene matches. The CDR3 runs to 15 residues. CDR3 loop: CASKMGGGSYNEQFF. The CDR3 nucleotides read TGTGCCAGCAAAATGGGGGGGGGCTCCTACAATGAGCAGTTCTTC.

This chain joins TRBV18 and TRBJ2-5; D tentatively fits TRBD1 or TRBD2 (5 bases each). The CDR3 is 15 amino acids. In germline, CDR1 is KGHSH, CDR2 LQKENI. V was trimmed by 6 bases and J by 4 bases, leaving 18 bases between them. The CDR3 region is CASSPSSVGTETQYF. The CDR3 DNA follows: TGTGCCAGCTCGCCAAGTTCGGTGGGGACAGAGACCCAGTACTTC. Together with reference TRBV18 and TRBJ2-5, the CDR3 gives the full variable domain: NAGVMQNPRHLVRRRGQEARLRCSPMKGHSHVYWYRQLPEEGLKFMVYLQKENIIDESGMPKERFSAEFPKEGPSILRIQQVVRGDSAAYFCASSPSSVGTETQYFGPGTRLLVL.

J is TRBJ1-2 and V is TRBV28; 8 nucleotides align to TRBD1. The V gene's germline CDR1 is MDHEN and CDR2 SYDVKM. The CDR3 extends over 15 amino acids. V was pared by 3 bases and J by 14 bases, with 17 bases of the junction left unmatched. CDR3 sequence reads: CASSFALGQAPFYTF. The CDR3 nucleotides are TGTGCCAGCAGTTTCGCCTTGGGACAGGCCCCCTTCTATACCTTC.

The chain couples TRBV30 to TRBJ1-5; maybe TRBD1 (5 bases). The CDR3 is made up of 13 amino acids. Germline V gene lookup returns CDR1 GTSNPN and CDR2 SVGIG (reference sequence). The germline V and J ends were trimmed by 2 bases and 7 bases, with 12 bases remaining between them. CDR3 sequence (DNA): TGTGCCTGGAGTCTCAAGGCAGGGCAGCCCCAGCATTTT. Protein sequence: CAWSLKAGQPQHF.

The genes are TRBV10-3 and TRBJ2-5; tentative D call: TRBD1 (6 bases). The J call is in doubt because the DNA end fits TRBJ2-7 better. The CDR3 is 12 amino acids. Germline-derived CDR1 and CDR2 are ENHRY and SYGVKD. The CDR3: CAISKQGYEQYF. The DNA of the CDR3 is TGTGCCATCAGTAAACAGGGCTACGAGCAGTACTTC.

V and J are TRBV20-1 and TRBJ2-3; unclear D gene. V was shortened by 6 bases and J by 5 bases, with 9 bases between the two germline ends. Germline CDR1 DFQATT, CDR2 SNEGSKA (reference sequence). This CDR3 spans 11 amino acids. The CDR3 loop is CSASLLDTQYF. CDR3 sequence (DNA): TGCAGTGCCTCATTATTAGATACGCAGTATTTT.

The rearrangement joins TRBV15 to TRBJ2-3, with TRBD2 identical over 11 bases. The V gene end was trimmed by 0 bases and the J gene end by 3 bases; junction bases not matched to a gene: 5. Per the germline V gene, CDR1 is LNHNV and CDR2 is YYDKDF (reference sequence). CDR3 length: 17 residues. The CDR3 DNA sequence: TGTGCCACCAGCAGAGATAGCGGGAGGGGTCGGACAGATACGCAGTATTTT. Translating it yields CATSRDSGRGRTDTQYF.

DNA of the CDR3: TGTGCCAGCAGCTTAACTCCGGTCGGTGAAGCTTTCTTT. It is translated as CASSLTPVGEAFF. The chain combines TRBV7-9 with TRBJ1-1, with D hard to call. With 2 bases removed from V and 7 bases from J, the gap between germline ends came to 11 bases. The CDR3 contains 13 residues. Germline CDR1 reads SEHNR; CDR2 reads FQNEAQ (reference sequence).

This sequence joins TRBV9 and TRBJ2-3, with 10 positions matching TRBD2. Germline V gene sequence: CDR1 SGDLS, CDR2 YYNGEE. V was pared by 1 base and J by 1 base, with 3 bases of the junction left unmatched. The CDR3 runs to 16 residues. CDR3 loop: CASSVRGTSGTDTQYF. In nucleotides, the CDR3 is TGTGCCAGCAGCGTAAGGGGGACTAGCGGCACAGATACGCAGTATTTT.

The chain couples TRBV5-1 to TRBJ1-1; 7 bases match TRBD1. This CDR3 has 17 amino acids. J gave up 6 bases and V 0 bases, and 14 bases lay outside the gene matches. The germline gives CDR1 SGHRS, CDR2 YFSETQ. CDR3 bases: TGCGCCAGCAGCTTGGCCAGGGGGACGGGCGCCGGGTCTGAAGCTTTCTTT. It encodes CASSLARGTGAGSEAFF.

The chain links TRBV7-3 to TRBJ2-2; D tentatively reads TRBD1 or TRBD2 (5 bases each). There are 14 residues in the CDR3. V shed 5 bases and J shed 8 bases, with 15 bases lying between them. In germline, CDR1 is SGHTA, CDR2 FQGTGA. The CDR3 coding sequence is TGTGCCAGCAGCCGGGACGGGGTTTCTGGGGAGCTGTTTTTT. This codes for CASSRDGVSGELFF.

The V call is TRBV5-1, the J call TRBJ2-3; 11 nucleotides align to TRBD2. The V and J ends lost 0 bases and 5 bases, in that order; junction bases with no gene match: 8. The CDR3 is 17 residues long. Germline CDR1 reads SGHRS; CDR2 reads YFSETQ. CDR3 sequence reads: CASSLALAGGLLDTQYF. The CDR3 nucleotides are TGCGCCAGCAGCTTGGCATTAGCGGGAGGGCTGTTAGATACGCAGTATTTT. The full variable domain, rest sourced from reference TRBV5-1 and TRBJ2-3, is KAGVTQTPRYLIKTRGQQVTLSCSPISGHRSVSWYQQTPGQGLQFLFEYFSETQRNKGNFPGRFSGRQFSNSRSEMNVSTLELGDSALYLCASSLALAGGLLDTQYFGPGTRLTVL.

This sequence joins TRBV5-1 and TRBJ2-7; the D gene is possibly TRBD2 (7 bases). The CDR3 totals 14 residues. V was shortened by 0 bases and J by 4 bases, with 11 bases between the two germline ends. Germline V gene data show CDR1 as SGHRS and CDR2 as YFSETQ. DNA of the CDR3: TGCGCCAGCAGCTTGGTGGGAGGGGGTTACGAGCAGTACTTC. Its translation: CASSLVGGGYEQYF.